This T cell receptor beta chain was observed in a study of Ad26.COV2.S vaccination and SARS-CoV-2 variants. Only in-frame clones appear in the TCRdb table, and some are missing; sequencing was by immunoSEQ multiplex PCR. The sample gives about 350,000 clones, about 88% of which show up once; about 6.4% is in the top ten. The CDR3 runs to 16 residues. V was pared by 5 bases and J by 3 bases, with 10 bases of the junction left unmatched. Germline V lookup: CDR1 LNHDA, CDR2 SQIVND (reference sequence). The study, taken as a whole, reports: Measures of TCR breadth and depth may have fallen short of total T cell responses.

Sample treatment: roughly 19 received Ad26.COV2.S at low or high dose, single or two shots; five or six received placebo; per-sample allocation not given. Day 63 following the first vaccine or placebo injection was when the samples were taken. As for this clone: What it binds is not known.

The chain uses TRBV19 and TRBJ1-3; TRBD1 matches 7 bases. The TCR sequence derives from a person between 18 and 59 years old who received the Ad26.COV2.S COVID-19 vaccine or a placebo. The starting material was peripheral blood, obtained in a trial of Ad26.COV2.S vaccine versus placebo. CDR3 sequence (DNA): TGTGCCAGTAGTTTCATACCGGGACAGCTTGGAAACACCATATATTTT. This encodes CASSFIPGQLGNTIYF. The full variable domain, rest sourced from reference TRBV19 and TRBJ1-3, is DGGITQSPKYLFRKEGQNVTLSCEQNLNHDAMYWYRQDPGQGLRLIYYSQIVNDFQKGDIAEGYSVSREKKESFPLTVTSAQKNPTAFYLCASSFIPGQLGNTIYFGEGSWLTVV.